This T cell receptor (beta chain) is drawn from a study of blood T cell repertoires in COVID-19. Study information: Acute-phase and convalescent COVID-19 samples originated in the United States, Italy and Spain.

The authors' processing: Estimated nucleated cell counts came from reference gene primer amplification. Using immunoSEQ multiplex PCR, the repertoire was profiled, and TCRdb retains in-frame clones only, with some absent. The V and J calls and clone size are taken from that table; D and trimming were inferred from the DNA. The sample records 90,000 or so clones, about nine tenths being singletons. This clone came up once. The receptor's source is a woman in her 70s with acute or convalescent COVID-19. The sample was peripheral blood.

In nucleotides, the CDR3 is TGTGCCAGTAGTACAAAACGGACGGGAAGCTCTGGAAACACCATATATTTT. Its translation: CASSTKRTGSSGNTIYF. The chain carries TRBV19 and TRBJ1-3; unclear D gene. CDR1 and CDR2 from the germline V gene are LNHDA and SQIVND (reference sequence). This CDR3 contains 17 residues. V was clipped by 4 bases and J by 0 bases, with 16 bases between them.